The 5 T cell receptor beta chains listed next were all sequenced from one sample in a study of blood T cell repertoires in COVID-19. Sequencing was performed with immunoSEQ multiplex PCR; in TCRdb, only in-frame clones are kept and a portion is missing. The table lists roughly 200,000 clones, about nine tenths of them singletons. The sequenced sample was peripheral blood. The receptor source for this set is a man aged 18 to 35 with active or convalescent COVID-19.

This clone is a singleton in its sample. V usage is TRBV10-3 and J usage is TRBJ1-2; maybe TRBD1 (6 bases). Per germline, CDR1 ENHRY and CDR2 SYGVKD. This CDR3 has 13 amino acids. Trimming took 7 bases from V and 4 from J, leaving 13 bases between them. DNA of the CDR3: TGTGCCATCAACGCAGGGGAGGGCTATGGCTACACCTTC. Encoded protein: CAINAGEGYGYTF.

The chain has TRBV10-1 and TRBJ1-5; no clear D. Per germline, CDR1 WNHNN and CDR2 SYGVQD (reference sequence). The CDR3 is made up of 17 amino acids. V gave up 4 bases and J gave up 0 bases, with 16 bases separating them. CDR3 in amino acids: CASSATPAIYSNQPQHF. CDR3 nucleotide sequence: TGCGCCAGCAGTGCGACTCCGGCCATCTATAGCAATCAGCCCCAGCATTTT.

The rearrangement joins TRBV19 to TRBJ2-3; D uncertain. Germline V lookup: CDR1 LNHDA, CDR2 SQIVND (reference sequence). V gave up 6 bases and J gave up 11 bases, with 12 bases separating them. This CDR3 region has 11 residues. Here the CDR3 DNA reads TGTGCCAGTAGCGCCGGTGCTCTGCAGTATTTT. Amino acid sequence: CASSAGALQYF.

This chain joins TRBV7-2 and TRBJ2-5, with D hard to call. V was shortened by 0 bases and J by 2 bases, with 4 bases between the two germline ends. The length of the CDR3 is 13 residues. In germline, CDR1 is SGHTA, CDR2 FQGNSA. CDR3: CASSLATQETQYF. The CDR3 DNA reads TGTGCCAGCAGCTTAGCGACTCAAGAGACCCAGTACTTC.

This chain links TRBV7-2 with TRBJ1-2; tentatively, D is TRBD1 (6 bases). This CDR3 region has 12 residues. Germline V gives CDR1 SGHTA, CDR2 FQGNSA. V lost 5 bases and J lost 7, with 11 bases in between. CDR3 sequence (DNA): TGTGCCAGCAGCAGACAGGTGTCTGGCTACACCTTC. Protein: CASSRQVSGYTF.